A single T cell receptor beta chain is shown here with its context. The antigen is undetermined. A much larger clonotype is one base distant, so this may be a read error. This sample's time point: persistent/refractory GD, antithyroid drugs over 5 years with positive TRAb. Isolated PBMC RNA provided the starting material for the TCR library. The V and J ends lost 6 bases and 1 base, in that order; junction bases with no gene match: 13. The CDR3 runs 17 residues. CDR1 LGHNT and CDR2 FRNRAP come from the germline V gene. The sample originates from a study of regulatory T cells in long-lasting Graves disease. For TCR beta, libraries came from iRepertoire HTBI primers and Arm-PCR of CDR3 regions. TCRdb recomputed calls from the multiplex PCR reads with MiXCR, one row per CDR3 protein. This table has some 470,000 distinct CDR3 sequences, roughly 21% appearing once. Overall study results and limits: Persistent Graves' patients had lower TCR diversity than newly diagnosed ones.

The clonotype originates from a female donor with Graves disease. The chain uses TRBV12-5 and TRBJ2-3; 7 bases are shared with TRBD1. Sequenced here: peripheral blood mononuclear cells (PBMCs), sampled when the disease was refractory, from a patient treated with antithyroid drugs. The CDR3 spells CASGYMRGRTGTDTQYF. CDR3 coding DNA: TGTGCTAGTGGCTATATGAGGGGGCGGACCGGCACAGATACGCAGTATTTT.